The following is a TCR beta chain sequence with its context. Its cognate antigen has yet to be identified. Per-base quality was not reported, and no clone a single base away is much larger than it. This record comes from a study of blood T cell repertoires in COVID-19 (dated by TCRdb to the early 2020s). For context, the study as a whole: Collaborator samples came from the United States, Italy and Spain and covered acute and convalescent phases of COVID-19. A de-identified subject ID, COVID-19 status, age in years and sex were almost always included in the sample metadata. The dataset comprised deeply sampled blood TCRbeta repertoires from subjects exposed to, actively infected with, or recovered from COVID-19. Samples came from the ongoing ImmuneRACE study (first 160 participants) plus 1,254 subjects from 6 global collaborators. Where HLA class I and class II types were available, the types were taken from metadata supplied by the sample provider, not from assay-based typing. The material from the prospective study consisted of cDNA or gDNA derived from T cells, B-cell-depleted T cells, or PBMCs. A freely available public database, intended as a resource for researchers studying the immune response to SARS-CoV-2, is where the repertoires were released.

The research as a whole found: Clinical and demographic metadata were provided uncurated, with the amount varying by source and participant.

The CDR3 has 17 amino acids, counting the end cysteine and phenylalanine. The entry retains the CDR3 DNA only, 51 bases that are in frame from base 1. CDR1 and CDR2 were assigned from the germline V gene as SGHTS and YDEGEE. Relative to germline, V is missing 3 bases and J is missing 1 base, with 6 bases of the junction outside any gene match. TCRbeta CDR3 regions were amplified from genomic DNA using the immunoSEQ Assay, a bias-controlled multiplex PCR. Per the original workflow: Nucleated cell counts per sample were estimated from amplification of reference gene primers within the assay. To quantify the absolute abundance of each unique TCRbeta CDR3 rearrangement, sequence reads were collapsed and filtered. Productive Simpson clonality was computed per sample as the square root of Simpson's diversity index over productive rearrangements. In its TCRdb copy, this immuneACCESS table keeps in-frame sequences only and misses some clones. Where compared with another copy, unresolved V genes explain less than half of these, and the others have no known cause. V and J calls and clone size are as listed in that table; D and trimming were resolved from the DNA. This sample has roughly 410,000 clones in its table, and approximately 91% of those were observed once. Together, the top ten hold around 1.5% of the sample.

At one collaborating source in Seattle, patients were enrolled during active infection and were followed longitudinally through the course of disease. Whole blood was collected in K2EDTA tubes by collaborating institutions according to the institutions' own protocols. For TCRbeta analysis, collaborator samples were shipped as frozen whole blood, as isolated PBMCs, or as DNA extracted from either sample type. The TCR originated in a woman aged 40 to 50 with COVID-19, enrolled during active disease. Sequencing was carried out using peripheral blood. This receptor chain uses TRBV5-8 and TRBJ2-4; TRBD2 agrees with 11 junctional bases. The CDR3 is CASSSMTSGDAKNIQYF. The bases are TGTGCCAGCAGCTCCATGACTAGCGGGGATGCCAAAAACATTCAGTACTTC.